The 16 T cell receptor beta chains below all came from one sample that was sequenced in a study of CXCR3-negative and CXCR3-positive naive CD8 T cells. Study results and caveats: Naive CXCR3-positive cells had TRB CDR3s more hydrophobic than those of CXCR3-negative naive cells.

5' RACE that incorporated UMI labels was used to prepare the TRB cDNA libraries. TCRdb re-called the 5' RACE reads; one entry per CDR3 protein, DNA not given. This table lists tens of thousands of distinct CDR3 sequences. The antigens for these receptors are not known. Sequencing was carried out using naive CXCR3+ CD8+ T cells from blood. The subset denotes: CD45RO-CCR7+CD27+CD95- naive CD8+ T cells expressing CXCR3 (TNR3+). These receptors originate from a human donor in good health. Some clones in this sample may be carry-over from other donors' samples.

The J gene is TRBJ1-1, the V gene TRBV4-3; TCRdb indicates TRBD1, and absent DNA this call remains unverified. Germline V CDR1 and CDR2: LGHNA, YSLEER. The CDR3 is made up of 15 amino acids. The CDR3 sequence: CASSQDRAGYSEAFF.

The J gene is TRBJ2-3, the V gene TRBV5-5; TCRdb indicates TRBD2, and absent DNA this call remains unverified. The CDR3 totals 14 residues. Germline V gene data show CDR1 as SGHKS and CDR2 as YYEKEE (reference sequence). CDR3 in amino acids: CASSPGLYTDTQYF.

This sequence joins TRBV5-1 and TRBJ2-5; TCRdb's D gene call, TRBD1, goes unchecked for lack of DNA. Per the germline V gene, CDR1 is SGHRS and CDR2 is YFSETQ. The CDR3 covers 13 residues. The CDR3: CASSSGQQETQYF.

V and J are TRBV7-9 and TRBJ1-1. The CDR3 consists of 15 residues. The germline V gene encodes CDR1 SEHNR and CDR2 FQNEAQ (reference sequence). CDR3: CASSFGLAVETEAFF.

The CDR3 loop is CASSLDGSGVDEQFF. The chain joins TRBV13 to TRBJ2-1; the D call from TCRdb, TRBD1, cannot be confirmed without DNA. The germline gives CDR1 PRHDT, CDR2 FYEKMQ (reference sequence). The CDR3 extends over 15 amino acids.

The chain uses TRBV27 and TRBJ2-5; TCRdb designates TRBD1, a call that cannot be tested without DNA. Germline V gene sequence: CDR1 MNHEY, CDR2 SMNVEV (reference sequence). The CDR3 has 15 amino acids. CDR3 in amino acids: CASSVIQGATETQYF.

The rearrangement joins TRBV29-1 to TRBJ2-7. The CDR3 is 13 amino acids. The germline gives CDR1 SQVTM, CDR2 ANQGSEA. This CDR3 is CSVVGQGSYEQYF.

This chain links TRBV6-1 with TRBJ1-5; the D call from TCRdb, TRBD1, cannot be confirmed without DNA. The germline V gene encodes CDR1 MNHNS and CDR2 SASEGT. The CDR3 totals 13 residues. The CDR3 reads CASTREANQPQHF.

V is TRBV11-2 and J is TRBJ2-7. The CDR3 runs to 13 residues. The germline gives CDR1 SGHAT, CDR2 FQNNGV. Here the CDR3 reads CASSFASGNEQYF.

The chain uses TRBV9 and TRBJ1-5; lacking DNA, the TRBD1 call made by TCRdb goes unchecked. The CDR3 contains 14 residues. The germline gives CDR1 SGDLS, CDR2 YYNGEE. Here the CDR3 reads CASSVGQSNQPQHF.

V and J are TRBV28 and TRBJ2-7. The CDR3 has 15 amino acids. Germline loops: CDR1 MDHEN, CDR2 SYDVKM. The CDR3 spells CASKTPDGDSYEQYF. Variable domain in full (rest from reference TRBV28 and TRBJ2-7): DVKVTQSSRYLVKRTGEKVFLECVQDMDHENMFWYRQDPGLGLRLIYFSYDVKMKEKGDIPEGYSVSREKKERFSLILESASTNQTSMYLCASKTPDGDSYEQYFGPGTRLTVT.

The rearrangement uses TRBV29-1 and TRBJ2-2. Germline V lookup: CDR1 SQVTM, CDR2 ANQGSEA. This CDR3 spans 12 amino acids. CDR3 in amino acids: CSVGPDTGELFF.

The chain combines TRBV12-3 or TRBV12-4 with TRBJ2-1; TCRdb gives TRBD1 as the D gene, but with no DNA this cannot be confirmed. The CDR3 is made up of 17 amino acids. The CDR3 loop reads CASPREPRDRVYNEQFF.

This chain uses TRBV18 with TRBJ2-3; TCRdb selects TRBD2, and the lack of DNA leaves this call unchecked. CDR3 length: 18 amino acids. CDR1 is KGHSH, CDR2 LQKENI, per germline. The CDR3: CASSPIALAGEPTDTQYF.

This rearrangement joins TRBV28 to TRBJ2-1; with no DNA, the TCRdb D assignment of TRBD2 cannot be verified. The germline V gene encodes CDR1 MDHEN and CDR2 SYDVKM. The CDR3 runs 14 residues. The CDR3: CASSSGAQFNEQFF.

This chain uses TRBV5-1 with TRBJ2-7; as DNA is missing, the TRBD1 call by TCRdb cannot be tested. The CDR3 length is 14 residues. In germline, CDR1 is SGHRS, CDR2 YFSETQ. CDR3 protein: CASSLEGATYEQYF.